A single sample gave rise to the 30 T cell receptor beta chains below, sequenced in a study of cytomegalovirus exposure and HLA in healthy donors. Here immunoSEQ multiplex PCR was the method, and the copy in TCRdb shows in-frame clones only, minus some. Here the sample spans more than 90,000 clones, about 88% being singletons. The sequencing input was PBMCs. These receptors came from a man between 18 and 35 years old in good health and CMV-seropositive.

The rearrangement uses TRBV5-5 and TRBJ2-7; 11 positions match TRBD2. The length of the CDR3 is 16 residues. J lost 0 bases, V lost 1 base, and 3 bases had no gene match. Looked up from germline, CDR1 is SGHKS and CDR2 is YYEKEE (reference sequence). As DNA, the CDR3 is TGTGCCAGCAGCTTGCTAGCGGGGGGCCTCTCCTACGAGCAGTACTTC. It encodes CASSLLAGGLSYEQYF.

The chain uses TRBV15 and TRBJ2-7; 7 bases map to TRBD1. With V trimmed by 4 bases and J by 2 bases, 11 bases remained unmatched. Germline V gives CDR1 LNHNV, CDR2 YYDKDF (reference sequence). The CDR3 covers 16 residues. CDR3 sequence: CATSTSSGTVTYEQYF. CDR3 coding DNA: TGTGCCACCAGCACGTCGTCCGGGACAGTTACCTACGAGCAGTACTTC.

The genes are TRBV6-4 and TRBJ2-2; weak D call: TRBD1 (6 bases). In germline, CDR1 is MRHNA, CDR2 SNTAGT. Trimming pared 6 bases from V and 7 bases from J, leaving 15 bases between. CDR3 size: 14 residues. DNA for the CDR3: TGTGCCAGCAGGAACCAACAGGGCGGCGGGGAGCTGTTTTTT. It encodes CASRNQQGGGELFF.

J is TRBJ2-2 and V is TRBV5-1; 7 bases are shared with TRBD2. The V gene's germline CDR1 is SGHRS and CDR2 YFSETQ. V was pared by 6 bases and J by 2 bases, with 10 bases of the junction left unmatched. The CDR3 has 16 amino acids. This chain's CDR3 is CASKVSGAPNTGELFF. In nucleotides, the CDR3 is TGCGCCAGCAAAGTCAGCGGGGCCCCAAACACCGGGGAGCTGTTTTTT.

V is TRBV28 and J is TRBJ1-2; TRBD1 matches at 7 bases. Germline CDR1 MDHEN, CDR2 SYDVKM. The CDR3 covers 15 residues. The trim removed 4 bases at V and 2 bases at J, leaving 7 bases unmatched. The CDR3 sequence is CASSYYKQGNYGYTF. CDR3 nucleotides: TGTGCCAGCAGTTATTACAAACAGGGGAACTATGGCTACACCTTC.

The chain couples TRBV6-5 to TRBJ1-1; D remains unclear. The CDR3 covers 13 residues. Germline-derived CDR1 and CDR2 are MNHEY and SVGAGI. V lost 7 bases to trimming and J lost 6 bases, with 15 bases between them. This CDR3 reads CASTLKDSAEAFF. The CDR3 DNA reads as TGTGCCAGCACGCTAAAAGATTCGGCTGAAGCTTTCTTT.

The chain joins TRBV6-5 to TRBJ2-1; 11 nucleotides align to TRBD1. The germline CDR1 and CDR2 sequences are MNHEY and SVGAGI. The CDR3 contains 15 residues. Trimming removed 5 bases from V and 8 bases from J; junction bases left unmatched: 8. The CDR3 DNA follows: TGTGCCAGCAGTGGTACGCGGGACAGGGGGTATGAGCAGTTCTTC. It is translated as CASSGTRDRGYEQFF.

CDR3 sequence: CASSDPDSQGGYGYTF. CDR3 nucleotides: TGTGCCAGCAGTGACCCCGACTCCCAAGGGGGCTATGGCTACACCTTC. V gene TRBV6-1 combines with J gene TRBJ1-2, with D perhaps matching TRBD1 (6 bases). Germline V CDR1 and CDR2: MNHNS, SASEGT. The CDR3 contains 16 residues. The ends were cut back, 3 bases at V and 4 bases at J, with 18 bases in the middle.

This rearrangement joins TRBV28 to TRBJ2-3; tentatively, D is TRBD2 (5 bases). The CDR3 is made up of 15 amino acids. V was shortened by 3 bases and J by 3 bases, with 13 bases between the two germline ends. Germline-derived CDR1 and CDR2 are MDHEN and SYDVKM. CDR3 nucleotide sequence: TGTGCCAGCAGTTTTCGCCAGACGGGGACAGATACGCAGTATTTT. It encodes CASSFRQTGTDTQYF.

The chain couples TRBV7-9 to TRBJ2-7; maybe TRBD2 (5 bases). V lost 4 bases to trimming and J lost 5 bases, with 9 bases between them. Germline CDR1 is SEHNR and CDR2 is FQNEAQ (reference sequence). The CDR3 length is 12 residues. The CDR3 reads CASSSSGNEQYF. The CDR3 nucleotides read TGTGCCAGCAGCTCCTCGGGGAACGAGCAGTACTTC.

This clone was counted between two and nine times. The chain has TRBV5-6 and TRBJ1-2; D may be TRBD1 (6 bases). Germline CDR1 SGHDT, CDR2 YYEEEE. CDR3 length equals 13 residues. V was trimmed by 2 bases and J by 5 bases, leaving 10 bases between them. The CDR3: CASSFDRPYGYTF. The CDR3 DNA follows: TGTGCCAGCAGCTTTGACAGGCCGTATGGCTACACCTTC.

In nucleotides, the CDR3 is TGTGCCAGCAGAGAGCAACGAGACAGGGGGCGACAAGAGACCCAGTACTTC. It encodes CASREQRDRGRQETQYF. The V and J genes are TRBV9 and TRBJ2-5, with 10 nucleotides matching TRBD1. This CDR3 region has 17 residues. Germline-derived CDR1 and CDR2 are SGDLS and YYNGEE. J was trimmed by 2 bases and V by 5 bases; bases with no gene match: 12.

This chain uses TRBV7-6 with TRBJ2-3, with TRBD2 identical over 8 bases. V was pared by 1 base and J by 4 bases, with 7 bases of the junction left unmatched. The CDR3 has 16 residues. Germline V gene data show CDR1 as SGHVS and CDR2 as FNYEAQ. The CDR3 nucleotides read TGTGCCAGCAGCTTAGTCGGCGGGGGGTCGGCAGATACGCAGTATTTT. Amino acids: CASSLVGGGSADTQYF.

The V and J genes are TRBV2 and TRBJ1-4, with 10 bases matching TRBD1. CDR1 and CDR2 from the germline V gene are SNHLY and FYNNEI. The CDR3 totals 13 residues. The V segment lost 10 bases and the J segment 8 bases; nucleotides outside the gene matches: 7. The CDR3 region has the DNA TGTGCCACCACTTGGGACAGGGGAGAAAAACTGTTTTTT. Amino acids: CATTWDRGEKLFF.

CDR3 coding DNA: TGTGCCACCAGCCGAAGGGCCAGACAGGGAAAAGATACGCAGTATTTT. Protein product: CATSRRARQGKDTQYF. This rearrangement joins TRBV15 to TRBJ2-3; TRBD1 matches at 7 bases. Per the germline V gene, CDR1 is LNHNV and CDR2 is YYDKDF (reference sequence). The CDR3 runs to 16 residues. V trimming: 5 bases; J trimming: 5 bases; junction bases outside the gene matches: 13.

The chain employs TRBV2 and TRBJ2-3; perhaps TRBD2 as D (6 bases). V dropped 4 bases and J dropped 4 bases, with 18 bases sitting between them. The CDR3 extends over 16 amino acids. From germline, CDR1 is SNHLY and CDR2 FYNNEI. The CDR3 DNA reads TGTGCCAGCAGTGCTGATAGCGGAAGGATGGCAGATACGCAGTATTTT. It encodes CASSADSGRMADTQYF.

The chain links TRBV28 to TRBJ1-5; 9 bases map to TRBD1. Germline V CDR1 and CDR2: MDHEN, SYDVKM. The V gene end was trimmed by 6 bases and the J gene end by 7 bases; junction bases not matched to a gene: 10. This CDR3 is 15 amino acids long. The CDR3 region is CASRSPGTGSQPQHF. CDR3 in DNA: TGTGCCAGCAGATCGCCCGGGACAGGGAGCCAGCCCCAGCATTTT. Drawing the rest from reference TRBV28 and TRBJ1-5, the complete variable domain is DVKVTQSSRYLVKRTGEKVFLECVQDMDHENMFWYRQDPGLGLRLIYFSYDVKMKEKGDIPEGYSVSREKKERFSLILESASTNQTSMYLCASRSPGTGSQPQHFGDGTRLSIL.

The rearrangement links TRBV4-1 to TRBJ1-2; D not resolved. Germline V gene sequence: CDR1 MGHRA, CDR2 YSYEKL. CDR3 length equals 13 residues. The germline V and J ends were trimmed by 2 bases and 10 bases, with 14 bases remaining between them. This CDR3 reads CASSQSIVDSYTF. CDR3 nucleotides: TGCGCCAGCAGCCAATCAATTGTCGACTCCTACACCTTC.

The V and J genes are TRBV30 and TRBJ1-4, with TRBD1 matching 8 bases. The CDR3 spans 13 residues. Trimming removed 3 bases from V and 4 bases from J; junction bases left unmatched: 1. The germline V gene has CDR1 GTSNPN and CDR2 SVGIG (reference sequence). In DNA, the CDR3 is TGTGCCTGGAGGACAGGGGTTAATGAAAAACTGTTTTTT. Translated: CAWRTGVNEKLFF.

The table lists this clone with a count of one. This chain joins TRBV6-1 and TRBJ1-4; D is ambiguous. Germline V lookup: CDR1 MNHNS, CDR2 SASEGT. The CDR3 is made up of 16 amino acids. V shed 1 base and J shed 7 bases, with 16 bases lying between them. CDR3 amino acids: CASSEGRSMRGEKLFF. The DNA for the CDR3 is TGTGCCAGCAGTGAAGGTCGCAGCATGCGGGGTGAAAAACTGTTTTTT.

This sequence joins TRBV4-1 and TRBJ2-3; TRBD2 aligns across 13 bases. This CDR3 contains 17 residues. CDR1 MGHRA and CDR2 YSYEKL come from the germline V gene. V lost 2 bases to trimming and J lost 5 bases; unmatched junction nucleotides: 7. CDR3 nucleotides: TGCGCCAGCAGCCAACAGGGACTAGCGGGGCTGGGAGATACGCAGTATTTT. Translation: CASSQQGLAGLGDTQYF.

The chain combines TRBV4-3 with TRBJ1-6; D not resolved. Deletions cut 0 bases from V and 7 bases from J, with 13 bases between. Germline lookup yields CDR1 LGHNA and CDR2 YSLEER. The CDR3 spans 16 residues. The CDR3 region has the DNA TGCGCCAGCAGCCAAGATCCGCAGGCGAACAATTCACCCCTCCACTTT. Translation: CASSQDPQANNSPLHF.

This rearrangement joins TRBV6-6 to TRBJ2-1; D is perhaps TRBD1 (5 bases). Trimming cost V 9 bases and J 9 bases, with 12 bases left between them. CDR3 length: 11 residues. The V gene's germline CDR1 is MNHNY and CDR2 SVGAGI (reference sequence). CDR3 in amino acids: CASVFGAEQFF. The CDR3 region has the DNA TGTGCCAGTGTTTTTGGGGCTGAGCAGTTCTTC.

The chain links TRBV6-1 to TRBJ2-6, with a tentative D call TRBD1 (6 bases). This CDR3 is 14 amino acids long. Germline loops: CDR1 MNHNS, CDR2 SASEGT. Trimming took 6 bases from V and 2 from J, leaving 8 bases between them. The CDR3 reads CASRQGAGANVLTF. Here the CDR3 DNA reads TGTGCCAGCAGACAGGGAGCTGGGGCCAACGTCCTGACTTTC.

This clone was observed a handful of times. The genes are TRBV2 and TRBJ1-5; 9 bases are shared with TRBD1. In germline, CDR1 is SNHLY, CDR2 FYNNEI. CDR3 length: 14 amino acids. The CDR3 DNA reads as TGTGCGACGCAACAACAGGGGGCACGGCAGCCCCAGCATTTT. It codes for CATQQQGARQPQHF. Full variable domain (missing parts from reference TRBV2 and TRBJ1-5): EPEVTQTPSHQVTQMGQEVILRCVPISNHLYFYWYRQILGQKVEFLVSFYNNEISEKSEIFDDQFSVERPDGSNFTLKIRSTKLEDSAMYFCATQQQGARQPQHFGDGTRLSIL.

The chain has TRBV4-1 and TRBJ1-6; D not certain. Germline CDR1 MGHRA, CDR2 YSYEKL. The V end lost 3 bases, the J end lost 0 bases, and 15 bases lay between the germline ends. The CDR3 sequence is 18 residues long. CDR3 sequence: CASSQKDFLSSYNSPLHF. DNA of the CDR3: TGCGCCAGCAGCCAGAAGGACTTTCTGAGCTCCTATAATTCACCCCTCCACTTT.

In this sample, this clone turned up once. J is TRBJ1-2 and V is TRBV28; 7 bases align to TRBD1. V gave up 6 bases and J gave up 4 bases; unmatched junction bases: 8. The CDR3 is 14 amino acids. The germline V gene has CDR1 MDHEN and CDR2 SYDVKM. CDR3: CASSSRGGVYGYTF. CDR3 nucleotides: TGTGCCAGCAGCTCCCGAGGGGGCGTCTATGGCTACACCTTC.

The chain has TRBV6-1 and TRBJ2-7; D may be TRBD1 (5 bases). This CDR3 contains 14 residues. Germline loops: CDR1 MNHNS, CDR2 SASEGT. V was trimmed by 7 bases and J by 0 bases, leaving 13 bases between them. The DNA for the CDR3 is TGTGCCAGCATTAAGACAGCCGACTCCTACGAGCAGTACTTC. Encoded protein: CASIKTADSYEQYF.

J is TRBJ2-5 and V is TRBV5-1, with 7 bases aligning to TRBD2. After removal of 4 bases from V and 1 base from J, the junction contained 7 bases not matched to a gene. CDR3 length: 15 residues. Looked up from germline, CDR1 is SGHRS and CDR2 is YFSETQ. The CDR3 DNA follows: TGCGCCAGCAGCCCCACGGGGACTACCCAAGAGACCCAGTACTTC. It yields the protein CASSPTGTTQETQYF. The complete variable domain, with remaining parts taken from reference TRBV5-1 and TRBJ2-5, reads KAGVTQTPRYLIKTRGQQVTLSCSPISGHRSVSWYQQTPGQGLQFLFEYFSETQRNKGNFPGRFSGRQFSNSRSEMNVSTLELGDSALYLCASSPTGTTQETQYFGPGTRLLVL.

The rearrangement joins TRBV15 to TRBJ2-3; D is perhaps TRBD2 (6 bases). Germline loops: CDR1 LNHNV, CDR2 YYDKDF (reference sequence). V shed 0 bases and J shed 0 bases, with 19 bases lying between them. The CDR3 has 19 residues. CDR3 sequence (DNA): TGTGCCACCAGCAGAGATCGGAGTAGCGGCCGCCCTAGCACAGATACGCAGTATTTT. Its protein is CATSRDRSSGRPSTDTQYF. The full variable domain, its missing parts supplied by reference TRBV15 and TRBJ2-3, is DAMVIQNPRYQVTQFGKPVTLSCSQTLNHNVMYWYQQKSSQAPKLLFHYYDKDFNNEADTPDNFQSRRPNTSFCFLDIRSPGLGDTAMYLCATSRDRSSGRPSTDTQYFGPGTRLTVL.